The T cell receptor (beta chain) described here comes from a study of radiation and T cells in renal cell carcinoma. Overall study results and limits: In blood, top tumor clones expanded by 2 weeks, shrinking by 4.

This sample's time point: blood 4 weeks post-SBRT, at nephrectomy. Treatment given: 15 Gy SBRT to primary tumor, nephrectomy 4 weeks later. Nephrectomy followed 15 Gy stereotactic body radiation by 4 weeks. After SBRT, blood was collected at 2 and 4 weeks, plus baseline. The CDR3 is 13 residues long. Trimming cost V 4 bases and J 5 bases; bases outside gene matches: 4. From germline, CDR1 is SGHTA and CDR2 FQGTGA. Sequenced by immunoSEQ multiplex PCR; TCRdb stores in-frame clones only, minus some. The table records 150,000 to 200,000 clones, about 88% of them present only once. Turning to this clone: Its antigen is still unknown.

Sequencing was performed on blood, taken from a patient whose treatment included radiotherapy and nephrectomy. The receptor comes from a woman in her fifties or sixties with renal cell carcinoma. The chain uses TRBV7-3 and TRBJ1-1, with TRBD1 matching 7 bases. The CDR3 DNA follows: TGTGCCAGCAGCTCTACAGGGGTTACTGAAGCTTTCTTT. Residues: CASSSTGVTEAFF.